This TCR beta chain was found in a study of OX40 agonist ivuxolimab in advanced cancers. Overall study context: Each patient was given ivuxolimab into a vein every 2 weeks, at 0.01 to 10 mg/kg. Treatment received earlier with anti-PD-1, anti-PD-L1 or anti-CTLA-4 agents was allowed, and 40% had some.

Clones were read by immunoSEQ multiplex PCR, and TCRdb kept only the in-frame ones, dropping some. The data hold 25,000 to 30,000 clones, with around 82% observed a single time. Of note for this clone: Its antigen is as yet unknown.

General study results and limits: Low levels of normalized T-cell clonal expansion also appeared in some nonresponders. Clonal expansion was among the lowest in partial responders at 0.1-3.0 mg/kg, especially CD8+.

The sample consisted of CD4+ or CD8+ T cells sorted from blood, taken in a trial of the OX40 agonist ivuxolimab. The sequence was obtained from an adult with an advanced solid tumor such as melanoma, head and neck, liver or kidney cancer.

The CDR3: CASSFDRGTSREQYF. CDR3 bases: TGTGCCAGCAGTTTCGACAGGGGGACTTCTAGAGAGCAGTACTTC. V and J are TRBV6-1 and TRBJ2-7; 9 nucleotides align to TRBD1. The germline CDR1 and CDR2 sequences are MNHNS and SASEGT. The V and J ends lost 5 bases and 7 bases, in that order; junction bases with no gene match: 12. This CDR3 has 15 residues.